Included here is one T cell receptor beta chain sequence, with context. V trimming: 4 bases; J trimming: 7 bases; junction bases outside the gene matches: 9. Germline values: CDR1 DFQATT, CDR2 SNEGSKA (reference sequence). The CDR3 length is 15 residues. Researchers took RNA transcripts and amplified the TCR beta CDR3 regions from them. The study used the HTBI primer set for a first-round RT-PCR of the TCR CDR3. One entry per CDR3 protein results from TCRdb running MiXCR on the multiplex PCR reads. The sample yields around 690,000 distinct CDR3 sequences, around 20% seen once. The record originates from a study of T cells in Graves' hyperthyroidism and ophthalmopathy.

This sequence originates from a man aged 30-40 years with Graves' ophthalmopathy. The chain couples TRBV20-1 to TRBJ2-1, with 11 bases that match TRBD2. The sample taken for sequencing was blood. CDR3: CSATRLAGSKNEQFF. CDR3 coding DNA: TGCAGTGCTACCAGACTAGCGGGATCTAAAAATGAGCAGTTCTTC.